This T cell receptor (beta chain) was captured by sequencing in a study of blood T cells in healthy people across ages. CDR3 length: 16 amino acids. The authors ran a second PCR of 7 to 11 cycles using a sample-barcoded 5' primer and a J-beta primer mix. Each cDNA molecule, via a template-switch adaptor with 12 random nucleotides, was tagged. TCRdb processed the 5' RACE reads anew with MiXCR; each CDR3 protein has one entry. The sample consists of roughly 680,000 distinct CDR3 sequences, 45% to 60% of them appearing once. Overall study findings and caveats: It was held that the diversity estimates obtained from one million T cells were underestimates. In long-lived donors, naive CD4+ cell counts and diversity exceeded those of aged donors. Roughly linearly, TCR beta diversity per million T cells fell as age increased.

This clonotype has more than one count but fewer than ten. What it binds is unknown. The sequence was obtained from a woman aged 80 or over in good health. The sequencing sample was made of blood. The V and J genes are TRBV12-3 or TRBV12-4 and TRBJ2-1; D is uncertain. The J call is uncertain, as TRBJ2-7 better fits the DNA end. CDR3 DNA: TGTGCCAGCAGTTTAGCGCAGGCCCCCTCCTACAATGAGCAGTACTTC. It yields the protein CASSLAQAPSYNEQYF.